This T cell receptor beta chain is from a study of blood T cell repertoires in COVID-19. For the study at large: Sample material is recorded as cDNA or gDNA derived from T cells, B-cell-depleted T cells, or PBMCs.

The CDR3 has 18 residues. Trimming took off 7 bases at V and 3 bases at J, with 27 bases between the two ends. Germline V gene sequence: CDR1 MDHEN, CDR2 SYDVKM. The data were produced by immunoSEQ multiplex PCR, yet TCRdb's version contains in-frame clones alone and is incomplete. The sample carries about 220,000 clones, about 90% recorded once. The TCR sequence derives from a man between 35 and 55 years old with active or convalescent COVID-19. V gene TRBV28 combines with J gene TRBJ1-2; D unclear. The sequenced material came from peripheral blood. CDR3 in DNA: TGTGCCAGCAAAAAGCCTTCAAAAGGTTCGCGGGGAGACTATGGCTACACCTTC. Translation: CASKKPSKGSRGDYGYTF.